This T cell receptor (beta chain) stems from a study of OX40 agonist ivuxolimab in advanced cancers. This CDR3 has 14 residues. Germline V gene lookup returns CDR1 GTSNPN and CDR2 SVGIG (reference sequence). V shed 2 bases, J shed 3 bases, and the junction held 4 bases outside the gene matches. This clone was recorded a few times. Repertoires were generated with immunoSEQ multiplex PCR, while TCRdb's copy carries only in-frame clones and drops some. The table records about 88,000 clones, around 87% of them present only once. The receptor's source is an adult with an advanced solid tumor such as melanoma, head and neck, liver or kidney cancer. Here the sequenced sample was CD4+ or CD8+ T cells sorted from blood, taken in a trial of the OX40 agonist ivuxolimab. This chain uses TRBV30 with TRBJ1-5; 7 bases line up with TRBD1. The DNA of the CDR3 is TGTGCCTGGAGTCGCGGACAGGCCAATCAGCCCCAGCATTTT. It is translated as CAWSRGQANQPQHF. Together with reference TRBV30 and TRBJ1-5, the CDR3 gives the full variable domain: SQTIHQWPATLVQPVGSPLSLECTVEGTSNPNLYWYRQAAGRGLQLLFYSVGIGQISSEVPQNLSASRPQDRQFILSSKKLLLSDSGFYLCAWSRGQANQPQHFGDGTRLSIL.